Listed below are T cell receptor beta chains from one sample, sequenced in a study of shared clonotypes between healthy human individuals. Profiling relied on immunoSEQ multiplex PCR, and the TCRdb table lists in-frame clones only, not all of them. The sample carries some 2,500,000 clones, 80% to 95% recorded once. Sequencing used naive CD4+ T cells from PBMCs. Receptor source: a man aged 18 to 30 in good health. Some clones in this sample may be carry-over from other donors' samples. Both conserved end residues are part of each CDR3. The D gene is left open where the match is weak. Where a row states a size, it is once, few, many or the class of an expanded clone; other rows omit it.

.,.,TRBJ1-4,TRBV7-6,CASSLQGGYEKLFF,TGTGCCAGCAGCTTACAGGGAGGTTATGAAAAACTGTTTTTT
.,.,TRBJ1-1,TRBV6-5,CASSYGLGGFDTEAFF,TGTGCCAGCAGTTACGGGTTGGGGGGGTTTGACACTGAAGCTTTCTTT
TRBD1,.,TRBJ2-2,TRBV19,CASTDRAPGELFF,TGTGCCAGTACCGACAGGGCCCCCGGGGAGCTGTTTTTT
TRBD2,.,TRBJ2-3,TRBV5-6,CASSLAPGLAGDTQYF,TGTGCCAGCAGCTTGGCCCCCGGACTAGCAGGGGATACGCAGTATTTT
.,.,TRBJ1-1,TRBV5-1,CASRTGQNTEAFF,TGCGCCAGCAGGACAGGACAAAACACTGAAGCTTTCTTT
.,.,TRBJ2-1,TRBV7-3,CASSSLAGSGEQFF,TGTGCCAGCAGCTCCCTTGCGGGGTCCGGTGAGCAGTTCTTC
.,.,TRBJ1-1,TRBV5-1,CASSLPDTEAFF,TGCGCCAGCAGCTTGCCGGACACTGAAGCTTTCTTT
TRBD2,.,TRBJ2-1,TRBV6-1,CASSTLAGVYNEQFF,TGTGCCAGCAGCACGCTAGCGGGAGTCTACAATGAGCAGTTCTTC
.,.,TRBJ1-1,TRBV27,CASSLSIFRGGTEAFF,TGTGCCAGCAGTTTATCGATTTTCCGGGGAGGCACTGAAGCTTTCTTT
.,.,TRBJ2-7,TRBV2,CASSGGSYEQYF,TGTGCCAGCAGTGGGGGCTCCTACGAGCAGTACTTC
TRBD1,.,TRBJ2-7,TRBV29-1,CSVQRQGAGEQYF,TGCAGCGTCCAAAGACAGGGGGCTGGTGAGCAGTACTTC
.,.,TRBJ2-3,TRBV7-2,CASSLESALIREGTQYF,TGTGCCAGCAGCTTAGAATCGGCACTGATAAGAGAGGGTACGCAGTATTTT
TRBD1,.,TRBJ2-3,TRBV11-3,CASSRGLTDTQYF,TGTGCCAGCAGTAGGGGGCTCACAGATACGCAGTATTTT
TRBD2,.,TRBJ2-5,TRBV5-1,CASSYGAGEGETQYF,TGCGCCAGCAGCTATGGGGCGGGAGAAGGGGAGACCCAGTACTTC
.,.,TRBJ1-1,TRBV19,CASSIPRYTEAFF,TGTGCCAGTAGTATTCCTAGATACACTGAAGCTTTCTTT
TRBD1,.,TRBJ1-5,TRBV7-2,CASSFGTGGIQPQHF,TGTGCCAGCAGCTTCGGGACAGGGGGCATCCAGCCCCAGCATTTT
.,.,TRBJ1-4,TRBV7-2,CASSLDTHDGVLFF,TGTGCCAGCAGCTTAGACACACATGACGGGGTGCTGTTTTTT
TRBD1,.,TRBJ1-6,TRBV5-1,CASSSTGGDSPLHF,TGCGCCAGCAGCTCGACAGGGGGCGATTCACCCCTCCACTTT
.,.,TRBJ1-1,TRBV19,CASSIAAGNMNTEAFF,TGTGCCAGTAGTATTGCGGCAGGAAATATGAACACTGAAGCTTTCTTT
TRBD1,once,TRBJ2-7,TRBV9,CASSARGTGPHEQYF,TGTGCCAGCAGCGCCCGAGGGACAGGGCCCCACGAGCAGTACTTC
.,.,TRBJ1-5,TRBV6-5,CASSTVGGQPQHF,TGTGCCAGCAGCACCGTCGGGGGTCAGCCCCAGCATTTT
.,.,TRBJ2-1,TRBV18,CASSPPAYNEQFF,TGTGCCAGCTCACCACCGGCCTACAATGAGCAGTTCTTC
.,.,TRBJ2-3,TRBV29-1,CSAQGPNTDTQYF,TGCAGCGCCCAGGGACCGAACACAGATACGCAGTATTTT
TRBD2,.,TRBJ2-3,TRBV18,CASSQTSGTDTQYF,TGTGCCAGCTCACAGACTAGCGGGACAGATACGCAGTATTTT
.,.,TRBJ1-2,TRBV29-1,CSVETPNYGYTF,TGCAGCGTTGAAACCCCTAACTATGGCTACACCTTC
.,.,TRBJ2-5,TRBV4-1,CASSQEFGSPSTTQYF,TGCGCCAGCAGCCAAGAATTTGGCAGCCCAAGTACTACCCAGTACTTC
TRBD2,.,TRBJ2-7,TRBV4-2,CASSQVGSGIADTNLISYEQYF,TGTGCCAGCAGCCAAGTGGGGAGCGGGATAGCGGACACCAATTTAATCTCCTACGAGCAGTACTTC
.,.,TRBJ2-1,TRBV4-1,CASSLAAGVDEQFF,TGCGCCAGCAGCCTCGCCGCGGGTGTGGATGAGCAGTTCTTC
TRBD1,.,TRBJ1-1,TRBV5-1,CASSRQGWHTEAFF,TGCGCCAGCAGCCGACAGGGTTGGCACACTGAAGCTTTCTTT
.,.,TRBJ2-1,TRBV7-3,CASSPQRSSYNEQFF,TGTGCCAGCAGCCCACAAAGGAGCTCCTACAATGAGCAGTTCTTC
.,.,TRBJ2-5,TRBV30,CAHTGDETQYF,TGTGCCCATACCGGGGACGAGACCCAGTACTTC
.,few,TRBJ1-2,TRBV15,CATSRARDDGYTF,TGTGCCACCAGCAGAGCCAGGGATGACGGCTACACCTTC
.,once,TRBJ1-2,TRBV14,CASSPIGGGYGYTF,TGTGCCAGCAGCCCGATTGGGGGAGGCTATGGCTACACCTTC
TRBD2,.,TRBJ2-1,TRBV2,CASRLAGEQFF,TGTGCCAGCAGGCTGGCGGGAGAACAGTTCTTC
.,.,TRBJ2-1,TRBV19,CASSHYNEQFF,TGTGCCAGTAGCCATTACAATGAGCAGTTCTTC
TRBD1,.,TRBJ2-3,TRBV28,CASSLPNPQGVDTQYF,TGTGCCAGCAGTTTACCGAACCCACAGGGGGTCGATACGCAGTATTTT
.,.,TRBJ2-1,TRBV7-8,CASSPRTQMSYNEQFF,TGTGCCAGCAGCCCCCGGACTCAGATGTCCTACAATGAGCAGTTCTTC
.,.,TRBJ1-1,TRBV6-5,CASRPGNTEAFF,TGTGCCAGCAGACCCGGGAACACTGAAGCTTTCTTT
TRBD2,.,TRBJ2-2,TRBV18,CASSPRLAVNTGELFF,TGTGCCAGCTCACCCCGACTAGCGGTTAACACCGGGGAGCTGTTTTTT
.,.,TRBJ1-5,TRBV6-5,CASSYGHNQPQHF,TGTGCCAGCAGTTACGGGCACAATCAGCCCCAGCATTTT
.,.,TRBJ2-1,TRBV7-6,CASSSSLLVYNEQFF,TGTGCCAGCAGTTCCAGTCTACTTGTCTACAATGAGCAGTTCTTC
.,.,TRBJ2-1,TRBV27,CASASERERFINEQFF,TGTGCCAGCGCGTCCGAACGGGAACGCTTTATCAATGAGCAGTTCTTC
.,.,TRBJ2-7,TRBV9,CASSPQIGRGGYEQYF,TGTGCCAGCAGCCCTCAGATCGGGAGAGGGGGTTACGAGCAGTACTTC
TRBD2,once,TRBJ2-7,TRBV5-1,CASRTSGSYEQYF,TGCGCCAGCAGAACTAGCGGGAGCTACGAGCAGTACTTC
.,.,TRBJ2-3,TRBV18,CASSPRSVPADTQYF,TGTGCCAGCTCCCCCCGGTCGGTACCTGCAGATACGCAGTATTTT
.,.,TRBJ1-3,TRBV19,CASGTGRDAGNTIYF,TGTGCCAGTGGGACTGGCCGGGACGCCGGAAACACCATATATTTT
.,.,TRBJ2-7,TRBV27,CASRRQADSYEQYF,TGTGCCAGCAGACGACAGGCCGATTCCTACGAGCAGTACTTC
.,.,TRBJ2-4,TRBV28,CASSLGGQSKNIQYF,TGTGCCAGCAGTTTAGGGGGCCAGAGTAAAAACATTCAGTACTTC
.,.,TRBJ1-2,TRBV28,CASSPTRGYTF,TGTGCCAGCAGCCCGACTCGTGGCTACACCTTC
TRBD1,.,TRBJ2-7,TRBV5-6,CASSRTGGTIEQYF,TGTGCCAGCAGCCGGACAGGGGGGACTATTGAGCAGTACTTC
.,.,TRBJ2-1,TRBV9,CASSVEGATGFYNEQFF,TGTGCCAGCAGCGTAGAGGGAGCGACCGGTTTCTACAATGAGCAGTTCTTC
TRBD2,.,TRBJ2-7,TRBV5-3,CARSYQLAGVGYEQYF,TGTGCCAGAAGCTACCAGCTAGCGGGGGTGGGCTACGAGCAGTACTTC
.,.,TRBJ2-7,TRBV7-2,CASSRDTSSYEQYF,TGTGCCAGCAGCCGGGACACGAGCTCCTACGAGCAGTACTTC
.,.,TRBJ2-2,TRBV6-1,CASSEPTGELFF,TGTGCCAGCAGTGAACCAACCGGGGAGCTGTTTTTT
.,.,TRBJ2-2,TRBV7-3,CASTGGGELFF,TGTGCCAGCACCGGCGGCGGGGAGCTGTTTTTT
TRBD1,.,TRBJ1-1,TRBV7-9,CASSSGTAVMNTEAFF,TGTGCCAGCAGCTCCGGGACAGCGGTTATGAACACTGAAGCTTTCTTT
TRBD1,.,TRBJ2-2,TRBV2,CASGRTGLSGELFF,TGTGCCAGCGGCCGGACAGGATTGAGCGGGGAGCTGTTTTTT
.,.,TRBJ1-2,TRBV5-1,CASSWTGTTYGYTF,TGCGCCAGCAGCTGGACGGGGACAACGTATGGCTACACCTTC
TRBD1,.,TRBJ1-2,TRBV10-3,CAISGGQGQGYGYTF,TGTGCCATCAGTGGAGGACAGGGGCAGGGGTATGGCTACACCTTC
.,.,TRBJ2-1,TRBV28,CASSTLPIGGEQFF,TGTGCCAGCTCCACACTCCCCATAGGGGGTGAGCAGTTCTTC